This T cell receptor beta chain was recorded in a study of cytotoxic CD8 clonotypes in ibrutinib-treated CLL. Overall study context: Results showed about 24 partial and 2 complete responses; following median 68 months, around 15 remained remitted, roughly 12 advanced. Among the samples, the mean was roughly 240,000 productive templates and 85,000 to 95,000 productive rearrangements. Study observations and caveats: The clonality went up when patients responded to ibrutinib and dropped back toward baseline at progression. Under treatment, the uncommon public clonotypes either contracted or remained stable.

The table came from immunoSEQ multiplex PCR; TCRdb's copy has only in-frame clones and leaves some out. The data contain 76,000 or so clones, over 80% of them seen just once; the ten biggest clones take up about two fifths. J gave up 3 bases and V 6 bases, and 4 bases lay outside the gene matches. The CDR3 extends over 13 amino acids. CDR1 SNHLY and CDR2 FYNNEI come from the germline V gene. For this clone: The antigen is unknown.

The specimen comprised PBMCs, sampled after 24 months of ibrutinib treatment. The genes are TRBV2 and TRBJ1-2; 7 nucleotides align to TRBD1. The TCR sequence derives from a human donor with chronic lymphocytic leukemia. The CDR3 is CASRITGDYGYTF. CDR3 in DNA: TGTGCCAGCAGGATAACAGGGGACTATGGCTACACCTTC.